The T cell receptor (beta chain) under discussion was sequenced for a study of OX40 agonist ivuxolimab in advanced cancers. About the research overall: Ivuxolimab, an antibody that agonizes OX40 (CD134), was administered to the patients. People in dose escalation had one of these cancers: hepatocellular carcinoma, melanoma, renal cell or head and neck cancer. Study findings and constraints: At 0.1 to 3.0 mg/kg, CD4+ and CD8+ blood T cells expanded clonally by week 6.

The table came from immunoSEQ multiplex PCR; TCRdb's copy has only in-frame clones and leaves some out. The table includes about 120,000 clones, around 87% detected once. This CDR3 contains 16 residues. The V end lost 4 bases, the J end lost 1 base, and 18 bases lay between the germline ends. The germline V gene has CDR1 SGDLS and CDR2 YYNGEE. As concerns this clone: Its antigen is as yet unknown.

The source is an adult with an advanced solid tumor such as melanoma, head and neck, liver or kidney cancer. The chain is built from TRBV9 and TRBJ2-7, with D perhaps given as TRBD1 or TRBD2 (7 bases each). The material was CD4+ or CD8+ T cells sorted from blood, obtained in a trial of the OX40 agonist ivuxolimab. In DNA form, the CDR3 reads TGTGCCAGCAGCAAGCGGGGACAGCCTTTATCCTACGAGCAGTACTTC. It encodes CASSKRGQPLSYEQYF. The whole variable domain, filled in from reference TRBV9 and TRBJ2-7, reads DSGVTQTPKHLITATGQRVTLRCSPRSGDLSVYWYQQSLDQGLQFLIQYYNGEERAKGNILERFSAQQFPDLHSELNLSSLELGDSALYFCASSKRGQPLSYEQYFGPGTRLTVT.